This T cell receptor beta chain was retrieved from a study of shared clonotypes between healthy human individuals. CDR1 is LNHDA and CDR2 is SQIVND in the germline V gene (reference sequence). The CDR3 is 16 residues long. V lost 1 base to trimming and J lost 4 bases, with 13 bases between them. Clones were read by immunoSEQ multiplex PCR, and TCRdb kept only the in-frame ones, dropping some. The table lists about 1.5 million clones, approximately 96% of them singletons. This sequence joins TRBV19 and TRBJ2-2; D is possibly TRBD2 (5 bases). The TCR was taken from a man between 25 and 39 years old in good health. The sample was naive CD4+ T cells sorted from blood. The subset was: CD45RA+ positively selected. CDR3 amino acids: CASSIVLVGGTGELFF. The CDR3 region has the DNA TGTGCCAGTAGTATAGTTCTCGTAGGAGGCACCGGGGAGCTGTTTTTT.